This T cell receptor beta chain appears in the sequencing data of a study of blood T cell repertoires in COVID-19. For the study at large: Whether acute or convalescent, the COVID-19 samples came from the United States, Italy and Spain. Sources were T cells, B-cell-depleted T cells, or PBMCs; the material itself was cDNA or gDNA.

This clone was detected once. Original methodology: Reference gene primer amplification gave nucleated cell count estimates. Measured with immunoSEQ multiplex PCR; TCRdb has only the in-frame clones, and not every one. The DNA was the basis for D and trimming; V, J and clone size are from that table. The sample contains about 83,000 clones, about 82% of which appear only once. The V end lost 3 bases, the J end lost 7 bases, and 13 bases lay between the germline ends. The CDR3 covers 14 residues. Germline-derived CDR1 and CDR2 are KGHSH and LQKENI. The sequence derives from a man in his fifties with active COVID-19. The chain couples TRBV18 to TRBJ2-1; D perhaps matches TRBD1 (7 bases). Sequencing input: peripheral blood. The CDR3, as DNA: TGTGCCAGCTCACCCTTATCAGGGGGGAATGAGCAGTTCTTC. Its translation is CASSPLSGGNEQFF. The complete variable domain, with remaining parts taken from reference TRBV18 and TRBJ2-1, reads NAGVMQNPRHLVRRRGQEARLRCSPMKGHSHVYWYRQLPEEGLKFMVYLQKENIIDESGMPKERFSAEFPKEGPSILRIQQVVRGDSAAYFCASSPLSGGNEQFFGPGTRLTVL.